What follows are 9 T cell receptor beta chains derived from one specimen sequenced in a study of Ad26.COV2.S vaccination and SARS-CoV-2 variants. Treatment defined: approximately 18 received Ad26.COV2.S at low or high dose, single or two shots; 5 received placebo; per-sample allocation not given. It was on day 63 after the first vaccine or placebo injection that samples were taken. TCRdb keeps only in-frame clones here, not all; method: immunoSEQ multiplex PCR. The sample consists of about 410,000 clones, about nine tenths of them appearing once. Sequencing was performed on peripheral blood, taken in a trial of Ad26.COV2.S vaccine versus placebo. The receptors were gathered from a person aged 18 to 65 who received the Ad26.COV2.S COVID-19 vaccine or a placebo.

This chain connects TRBV12-3 or TRBV12-4 to TRBJ1-2; 9 positions agree with TRBD1. Trimming at V came to 5 bases and at J to 5 bases, leaving 3 bases not matched to a gene. The CDR3 contains 13 residues. CDR3 amino acids: CASSRQGGYGYTF. The DNA of the CDR3 is TGTGCCAGCAGTCGACAGGGGGGTTATGGCTACACCTTC.

The rearrangement uses TRBV7-9 and TRBJ2-5; 9 nucleotides agree with TRBD1. The CDR3 is 15 amino acids. Germline lookup yields CDR1 SEHNR and CDR2 FQNEAQ (reference sequence). Trimming at V came to 7 bases and at J to 3 bases, leaving 9 bases not matched to a gene. The CDR3 is CASTKDRGLEETQYF. The CDR3 nucleotides are TGTGCCAGCACCAAGGACAGGGGTTTGGAAGAGACCCAGTACTTC.

This clone appeared once. The chain joins TRBV18 to TRBJ2-5; possibly TRBD1 for D (6 bases). V lost 4 bases, J lost 2 bases, and 11 bases lay in between. The germline V gene has CDR1 KGHSH and CDR2 LQKENI. This CDR3 comprises 14 residues. The CDR3: CASSLAQGQETQYF. Here the CDR3 DNA reads TGTGCCAGCTCACTCGCGCAGGGGCAAGAGACCCAGTACTTC. The full variable domain, rest sourced from reference TRBV18 and TRBJ2-5, is NAGVMQNPRHLVRRRGQEARLRCSPMKGHSHVYWYRQLPEEGLKFMVYLQKENIIDESGMPKERFSAEFPKEGPSILRIQQVVRGDSAAYFCASSLAQGQETQYFGPGTRLLVL.

This clone has only one observation. This rearrangement joins TRBV7-2 to TRBJ2-5; no firm D call. Germline V CDR1 and CDR2: SGHTA, FQGNSA. V dropped 5 bases and J dropped 5 bases, with 15 bases sitting between them. The CDR3 is 14 amino acids. In DNA, the CDR3 is TGTGCCAGCAGCCCCCTTGAGGTTGTGGAGACCCAGTACTTC. Protein: CASSPLEVVETQYF.

The chain employs TRBV6-5 and TRBJ1-2; 10 bases are a match to TRBD1. The CDR3 consists of 12 residues. The V gene end was trimmed by 8 bases and the J gene end by 6 bases; junction bases not matched to a gene: 3. In germline, CDR1 is MNHEY, CDR2 SVGAGI. The CDR3 sequence: CASATGGNGYTF. The DNA of the CDR3 is TGTGCCAGCGCGACAGGGGGCAATGGCTACACCTTC.

There are many counts of this clone. The rearrangement links TRBV27 to TRBJ2-5, with 16 bases that match TRBD2. Germline V lookup: CDR1 MNHEY, CDR2 SMNVEV (reference sequence). This CDR3 is built from 20 residues. The V and J ends lost 1 base and 5 bases, in that order; junction bases with no gene match: 13. The CDR3 loop reads CASSLFGPGLAGGLDETQYF. In DNA form, the CDR3 reads TGTGCCAGCAGTTTATTCGGACCGGGACTAGCGGGAGGGCTCGATGAGACCCAGTACTTC.

The chain is built from TRBV5-4 and TRBJ2-5; 10 nucleotides line up with TRBD2. Germline assignment: CDR1 SGHNT and CDR2 YYREEE (reference sequence). The V gene end was trimmed by 4 bases and the J gene end by 4 bases; junction bases not matched to a gene: 7. This CDR3 spans 15 amino acids. CDR3 residues: CASSPLSGRAETQYF. The CDR3 DNA follows: TGTGCCAGCAGCCCCTTAAGCGGGAGGGCAGAGACCCAGTACTTC.

The V gene is TRBV2, the J gene TRBJ1-6; 7 nucleotides agree with TRBD1. With V trimmed by 3 bases and J by 10 bases, 6 bases remained unmatched. The germline CDR1 and CDR2 sequences are SNHLY and FYNNEI. This CDR3 comprises 14 residues. CDR3 loop: CASSEEGARSPLHF. The DNA of the CDR3 is TGTGCCAGCAGTGAGGAGGGGGCGAGGTCACCCCTCCACTTT.

The chain links TRBV6-1 to TRBJ2-7; D tentatively reads TRBD1 or TRBD2 (7 bases each). The germline gives CDR1 MNHNS, CDR2 SASEGT. V gave up 0 bases and J gave up 9 bases, with 21 bases separating them. The CDR3 runs to 16 residues. The CDR3 region is CASSEAPGQVGLPQYF. The CDR3 DNA is TGTGCCAGCAGTGAAGCGCCCGGACAGGTGGGACTACCGCAGTACTTC.